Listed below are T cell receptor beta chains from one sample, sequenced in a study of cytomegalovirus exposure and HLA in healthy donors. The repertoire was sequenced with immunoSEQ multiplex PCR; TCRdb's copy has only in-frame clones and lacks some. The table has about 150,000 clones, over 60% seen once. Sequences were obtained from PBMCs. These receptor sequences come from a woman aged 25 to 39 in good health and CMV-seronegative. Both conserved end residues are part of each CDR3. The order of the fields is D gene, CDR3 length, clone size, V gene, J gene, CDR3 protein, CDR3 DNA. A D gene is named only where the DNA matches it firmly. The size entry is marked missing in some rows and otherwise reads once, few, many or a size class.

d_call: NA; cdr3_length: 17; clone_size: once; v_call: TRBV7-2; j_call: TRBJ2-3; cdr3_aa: CASSPQPQAISTDTQYF; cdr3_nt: TGTGCCAGCAGCCCGCAACCTCAGGCTATCTCCACAGATACGCAGTATTTT
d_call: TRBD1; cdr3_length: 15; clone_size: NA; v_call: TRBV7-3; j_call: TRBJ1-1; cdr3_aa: CASSLEGQAPTEAFF; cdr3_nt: TGTGCCAGCAGCTTAGAGGGACAGGCCCCCACTGAAGCTTTCTTT
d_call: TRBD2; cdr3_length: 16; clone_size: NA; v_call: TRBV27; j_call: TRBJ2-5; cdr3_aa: CASSSRLAGGQETQYF; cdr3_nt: TGTGCCAGCAGTTCGCGACTAGCGGGGGGTCAAGAGACCCAGTACTTC
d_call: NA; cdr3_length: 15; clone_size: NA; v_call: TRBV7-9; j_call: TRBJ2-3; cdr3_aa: CASSLGTPSTDTQYF; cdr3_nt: TGTGCCAGCAGCTTAGGGACACCTAGCACAGATACGCAGTATTTT
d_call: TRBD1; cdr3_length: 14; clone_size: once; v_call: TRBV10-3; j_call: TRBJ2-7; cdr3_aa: CAISADRGPYEQYF; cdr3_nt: TGTGCCATCAGTGCAGACAGGGGGCCCTACGAGCAGTACTTC
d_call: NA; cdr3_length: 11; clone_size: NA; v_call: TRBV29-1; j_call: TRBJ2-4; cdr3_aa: CSGYRDDIQYF; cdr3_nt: TGCAGCGGCTACAGGGATGACATTCAGTACTTC
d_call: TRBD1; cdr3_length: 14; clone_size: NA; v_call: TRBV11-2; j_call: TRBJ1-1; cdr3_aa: CASSWGQANTEAFF; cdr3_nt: TGTGCCAGCAGCTGGGGACAGGCGAACACTGAAGCTTTCTTT
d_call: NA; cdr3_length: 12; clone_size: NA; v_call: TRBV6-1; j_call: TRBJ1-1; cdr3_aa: CASSDGRTEAFF; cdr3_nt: TGTGCCAGCAGTGACGGGAGGACTGAAGCTTTCTTT
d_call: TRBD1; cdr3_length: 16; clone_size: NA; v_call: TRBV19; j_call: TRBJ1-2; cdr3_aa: CASSIGELLQGSGYTF; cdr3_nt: TGTGCCAGTAGTATAGGTGAATTGTTACAGGGGAGCGGCTACACCTTC
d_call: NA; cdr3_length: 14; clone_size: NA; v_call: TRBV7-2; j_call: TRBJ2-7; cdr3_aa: CASSPLGSSYEQYF; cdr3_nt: TGTGCCAGCAGCCCTTTGGGGAGCTCCTACGAGCAGTACTTC
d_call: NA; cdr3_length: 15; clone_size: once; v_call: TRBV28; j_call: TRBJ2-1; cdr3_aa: CASSLGGARDNEQFF; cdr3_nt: TGTGCCAGCAGTTTAGGGGGGGCCAGGGACAATGAGCAGTTCTTC
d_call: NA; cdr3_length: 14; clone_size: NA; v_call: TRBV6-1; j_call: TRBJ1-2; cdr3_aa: CASSVGWSNYGYTF; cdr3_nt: TGTGCCAGCAGTGTGGGCTGGTCTAACTATGGCTACACCTTC
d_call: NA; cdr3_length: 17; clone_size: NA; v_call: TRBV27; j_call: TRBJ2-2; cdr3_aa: CASSTPARAGGTGELFF; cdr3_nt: TGTGCCAGCAGTACTCCGGCCAGGGCCGGGGGCACCGGGGAGCTGTTTTTT
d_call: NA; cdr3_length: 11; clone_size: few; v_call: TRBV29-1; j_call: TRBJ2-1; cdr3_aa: CSVGTSNEQFF; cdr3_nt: TGCAGCGTTGGCACTTCCAATGAGCAGTTCTTC
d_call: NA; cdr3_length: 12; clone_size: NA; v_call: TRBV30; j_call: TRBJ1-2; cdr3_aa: CAWSPPIGGYTF; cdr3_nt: TGTGCCTGGAGTCCGCCCATCGGGGGCTACACCTTC
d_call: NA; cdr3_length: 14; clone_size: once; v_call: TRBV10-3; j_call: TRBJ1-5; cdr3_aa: CAISESQGNQPQHF; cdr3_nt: TGTGCCATCAGTGAGTCACAGGGAAATCAGCCCCAGCATTTT
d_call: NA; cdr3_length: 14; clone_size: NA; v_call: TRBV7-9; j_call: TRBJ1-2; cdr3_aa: CASSLVGVDYGYTF; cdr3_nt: TGTGCCAGCAGCTTAGTCGGGGTAGACTATGGCTACACCTTC
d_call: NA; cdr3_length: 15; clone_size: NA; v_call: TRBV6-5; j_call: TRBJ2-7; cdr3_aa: CASSYSTSGEDEQYF; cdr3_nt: TGTGCCAGCAGTTACTCTACCTCGGGGGAAGACGAGCAGTACTTC
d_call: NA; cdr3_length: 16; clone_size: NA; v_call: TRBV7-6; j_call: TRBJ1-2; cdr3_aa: CASSSNAQGFNYGYTF; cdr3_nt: TGTGCCAGCAGCTCCAACGCCCAGGGATTTAACTATGGCTACACCTTC
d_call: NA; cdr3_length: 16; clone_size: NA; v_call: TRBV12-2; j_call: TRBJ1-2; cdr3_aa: CASRLESAARNYGYTF; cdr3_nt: TGTGCAAGTCGCTTAGAGTCTGCCGCGAGGAACTATGGCTACACCTTC
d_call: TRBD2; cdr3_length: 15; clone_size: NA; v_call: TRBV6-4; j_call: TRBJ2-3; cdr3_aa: CASSPLAGLTDTQYF; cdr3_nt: TGTGCCAGCAGTCCACTAGCGGGGCTTACAGATACGCAGTATTTT
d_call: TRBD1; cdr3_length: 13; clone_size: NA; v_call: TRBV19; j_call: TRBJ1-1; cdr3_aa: CASSSIQGREAFF; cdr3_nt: TGTGCCAGTAGTAGTATACAGGGGCGTGAAGCTTTCTTT
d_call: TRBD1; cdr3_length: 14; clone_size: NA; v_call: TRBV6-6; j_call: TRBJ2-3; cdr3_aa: CASSLTGGTDTQYF; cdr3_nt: TGTGCCAGCAGTTTGACAGGGGGCACAGATACGCAGTATTTT
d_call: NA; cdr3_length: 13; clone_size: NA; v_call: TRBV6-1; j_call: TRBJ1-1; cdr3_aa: CASSDLFIGEAFF; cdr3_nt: TGTGCCAGCAGTGACCTATTTATCGGTGAAGCTTTCTTT
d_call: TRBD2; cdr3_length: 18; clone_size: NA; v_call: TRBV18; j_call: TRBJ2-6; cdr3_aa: CASSARGGPFSGANVLTF; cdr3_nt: TGTGCCAGCTCCGCCCGGGGGGGCCCGTTCTCTGGGGCCAACGTCCTGACTTTC
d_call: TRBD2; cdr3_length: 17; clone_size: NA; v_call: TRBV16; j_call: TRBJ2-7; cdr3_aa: CASSQTPLTGGSYEQYF; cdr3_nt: TGTGCCAGCAGCCAAACCCCGCTGACGGGGGGAAGCTACGAGCAGTACTTC
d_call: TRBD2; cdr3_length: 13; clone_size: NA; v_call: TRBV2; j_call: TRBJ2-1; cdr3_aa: CASSEELAFEQFF; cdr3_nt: TGTGCCAGCAGTGAAGAACTAGCGTTTGAGCAGTTCTTC
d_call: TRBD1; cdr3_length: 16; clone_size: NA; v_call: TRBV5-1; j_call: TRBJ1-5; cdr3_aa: CASSRTGGLSNQPQHF; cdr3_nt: TGCGCCAGCAGCCGGACAGGGGGCCTGAGCAATCAGCCCCAGCATTTT
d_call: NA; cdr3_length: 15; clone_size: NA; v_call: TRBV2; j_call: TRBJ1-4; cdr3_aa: CASRGDRLANEKLFF; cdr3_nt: TGTGCCAGCAGGGGAGACAGGCTCGCTAATGAAAAACTGTTTTTT
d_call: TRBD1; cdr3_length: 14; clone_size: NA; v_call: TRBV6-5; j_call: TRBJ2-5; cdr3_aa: CASSPGQGKETQYF; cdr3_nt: TGTGCCAGCAGCCCTGGACAGGGGAAAGAGACCCAGTACTTC
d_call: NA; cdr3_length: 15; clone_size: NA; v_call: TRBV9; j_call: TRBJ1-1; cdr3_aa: CASSVGDRLNTEAFF; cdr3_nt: TGTGCCAGCAGCGTAGGAGACAGGCTGAACACTGAAGCTTTCTTT
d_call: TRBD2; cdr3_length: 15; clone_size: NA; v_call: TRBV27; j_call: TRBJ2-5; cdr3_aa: CASSPRLAGQETQYF; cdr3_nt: TGTGCCAGCAGTCCCAGACTAGCGGGGCAAGAGACCCAGTACTTC
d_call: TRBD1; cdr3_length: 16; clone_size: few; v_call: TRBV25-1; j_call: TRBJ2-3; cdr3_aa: CASSVLGTGSTDTQYF; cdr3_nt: TGTGCCAGCAGTGTACTCGGGACAGGGAGCACAGATACGCAGTATTTT
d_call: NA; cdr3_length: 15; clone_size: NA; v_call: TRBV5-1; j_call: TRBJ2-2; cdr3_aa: CASSFLRGMSGELFF; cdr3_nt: TGCGCCAGCAGCTTTCTAAGGGGCATGAGCGGGGAGCTGTTTTTT
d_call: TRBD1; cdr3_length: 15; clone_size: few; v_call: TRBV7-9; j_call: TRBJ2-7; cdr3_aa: CASSLVGQGAREQYF; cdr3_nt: TGTGCCAGCAGCTTAGTGGGACAGGGGGCAAGAGAGCAGTACTTC
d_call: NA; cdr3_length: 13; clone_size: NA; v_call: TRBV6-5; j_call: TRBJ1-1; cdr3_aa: CASSSAAGDAAFF; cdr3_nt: TGTGCCAGCAGTTCTGCGGCAGGGGACGCAGCTTTCTTT
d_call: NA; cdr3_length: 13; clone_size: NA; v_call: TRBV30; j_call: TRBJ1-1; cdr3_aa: CAWRREDNTEAFF; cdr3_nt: TGTGCCTGGAGACGAGAGGATAACACTGAAGCTTTCTTT
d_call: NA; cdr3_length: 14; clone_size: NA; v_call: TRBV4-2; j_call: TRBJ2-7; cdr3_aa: CASSGGVSTYEQYF; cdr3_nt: TGTGCCAGCAGCGGCGGGGTCAGCACCTACGAGCAGTACTTC
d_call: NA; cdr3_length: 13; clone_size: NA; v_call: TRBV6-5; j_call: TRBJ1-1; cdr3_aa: CASSMTANTEAFF; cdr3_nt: TGTGCCAGCAGCATGACAGCGAACACTGAAGCTTTCTTT
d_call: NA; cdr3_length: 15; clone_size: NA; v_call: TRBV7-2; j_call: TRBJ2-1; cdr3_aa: CASSQDVGARDEQFF; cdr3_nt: TGTGCCAGCAGTCAGGATGTGGGGGCCAGGGATGAGCAGTTCTTC
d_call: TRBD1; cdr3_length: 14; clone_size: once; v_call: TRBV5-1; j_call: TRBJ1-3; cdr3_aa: CASSLDRGGNTIYF; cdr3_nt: TGCGCCAGCAGCTTGGACAGGGGCGGAAACACCATATATTTT
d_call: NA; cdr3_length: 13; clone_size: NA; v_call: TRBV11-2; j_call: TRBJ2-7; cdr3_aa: CASSPGESYEQYF; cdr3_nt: TGTGCCAGCAGCCCCGGGGAGTCCTACGAGCAGTACTTC
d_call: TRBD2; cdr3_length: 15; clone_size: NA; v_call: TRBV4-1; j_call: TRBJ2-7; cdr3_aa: CASSQGASGAYEQYF; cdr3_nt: TGCGCCAGCAGCCAAGGTGCTAGCGGGGCCTACGAGCAGTACTTC
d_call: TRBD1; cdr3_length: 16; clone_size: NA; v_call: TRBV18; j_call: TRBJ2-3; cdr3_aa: CASSPPGTGVRDTQYF; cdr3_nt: TGTGCCAGCTCACCACCCGGGACAGGGGTCCGAGATACGCAGTATTTT
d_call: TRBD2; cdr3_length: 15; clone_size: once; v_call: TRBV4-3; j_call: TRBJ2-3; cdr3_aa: CASSQGISGGDTQYF; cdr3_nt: TGCGCCAGCAGCCAAGGAATTAGCGGGGGAGATACGCAGTATTTT